This T cell receptor beta chain was sequenced during a study of T cells in Graves' hyperthyroidism and ophthalmopathy. Study-level findings and limits: Most thyroid clonotypes that were expanded above 0.001 also turned up in blood.

TCR beta CDR3 regions were amplified from RNA transcripts. A set of HTBI primers served as the primers for a first-round RT-PCR of the TCR CDR3. One entry per CDR3 protein, called by TCRdb with MiXCR from the multiplex PCR reads. The data contain fewer than 650,000 distinct CDR3 sequences, 46% of them singletons. This CDR3 is 13 amino acids long. The V gene's germline CDR1 is MNHEY and CDR2 SVGAGI. V dropped 5 bases and J dropped 5; count of bases not matched to a gene: 6. Used for diagnoses were clinical symptoms, serum thyroxine and TRAb, thyroid ultrasound and orbital computed tomography. Regarding this clonotype: Its antigen remains unknown.

The chain recombines TRBV6-5 with TRBJ2-7; 7 bases line up with TRBD2. The receptor's source is an adult woman with Graves' disease, either hyperthyroidism or ophthalmopathy (not recorded which). The source material was peripheral blood or thyroid tissue (not recorded which). CDR3 in DNA: TGTGCCAGCAGTGTCCAGCGGGACGACGAGCAGTACTTC. Protein product: CASSVQRDDEQYF.